This TCR beta chain was sequenced in a study of response to subunit inactivated influenza vaccine. V dropped 5 bases and J dropped 6; count of bases not matched to a gene: 13. This CDR3 has 15 residues. Germline values: CDR1 DFQATT, CDR2 SNEGSKA (reference sequence). TCRdb re-derived calls from the RT-PCR reads in MiXCR, one entry per CDR3 protein. The data show a few hundred thousand distinct CDR3 sequences, with over 9% seen just once and about 10% held by the top ten. These data were likewise used in another study, on T cells expressing NK-cell markers. As that report states: A 5'RACE template switching approach incorporating UMIs was used to make TCR beta cDNA. The authors derived TCR beta repertoires from sorted CD3+CD56+NKG2C+, CD3+CD56+NKG2C- and CD3+CD56-NKG2C+ T cells. Roughly 1.0-7.0% of CD8+ T cells in roughly six donors belonged to dominant NKG2C+ clonotypes. Expanded NKG2C+ T cell clones had unclear HCMV specificity.

The source material was PBMCs from blood, sampled on the day of vaccination. The origin of this receptor is a man aged 45 to 65 who received an inactivated influenza vaccine. The chain employs TRBV20-1 and TRBJ1-2, with 9 positions matching TRBD1. The CDR3 DNA reads TGCAGTGCTGAAGCATGGACAGGGGATCATGATGGCTACACCTTC. Translating gives CSAEAWTGDHDGYTF.